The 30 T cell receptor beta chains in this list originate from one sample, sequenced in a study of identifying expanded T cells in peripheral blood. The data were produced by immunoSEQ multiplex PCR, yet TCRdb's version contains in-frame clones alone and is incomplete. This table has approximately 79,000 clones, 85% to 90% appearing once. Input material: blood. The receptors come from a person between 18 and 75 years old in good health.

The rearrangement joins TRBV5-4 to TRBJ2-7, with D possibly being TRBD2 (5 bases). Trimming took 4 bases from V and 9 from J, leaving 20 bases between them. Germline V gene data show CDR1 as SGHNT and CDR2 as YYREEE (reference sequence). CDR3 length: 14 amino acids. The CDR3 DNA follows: TGTGCCAGCAGCGTCTCGTCGGAGGCTCGGGGGCAGTACTTC. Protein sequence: CASSVSSEARGQYF.

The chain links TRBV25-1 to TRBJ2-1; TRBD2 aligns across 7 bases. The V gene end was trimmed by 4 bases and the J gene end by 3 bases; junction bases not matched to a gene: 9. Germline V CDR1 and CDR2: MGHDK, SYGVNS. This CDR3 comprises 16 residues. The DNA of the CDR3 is TGTGCCAGCAGTGCCTACCGCGGGACTAACTACAATGAGCAGTTCTTC. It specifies CASSAYRGTNYNEQFF. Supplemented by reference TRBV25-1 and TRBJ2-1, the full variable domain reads EADIYQTPRYLVIGTGKKITLECSQTMGHDKMYWYQQDPGMELHLIHYSYGVNSTEKGDLSSESTVSRIRTEHFPLTLESARPSHTSQYLCASSAYRGTNYNEQFFGPGTRLTVL.

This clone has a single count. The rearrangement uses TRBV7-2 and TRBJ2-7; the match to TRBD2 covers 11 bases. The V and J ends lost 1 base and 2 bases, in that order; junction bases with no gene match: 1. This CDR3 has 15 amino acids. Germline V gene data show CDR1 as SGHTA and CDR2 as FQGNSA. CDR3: CASSLVLAGAYEQYF. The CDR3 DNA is TGTGCCAGCAGCTTAGTACTAGCGGGGGCCTACGAGCAGTACTTC.

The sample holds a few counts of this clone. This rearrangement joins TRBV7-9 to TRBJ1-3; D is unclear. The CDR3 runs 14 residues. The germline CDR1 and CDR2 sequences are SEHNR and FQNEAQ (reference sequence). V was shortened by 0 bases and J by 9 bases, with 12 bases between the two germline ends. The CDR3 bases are TGTGCCAGCAGCTTAGCGTCTCTTTCTGGCACCATATATTTT. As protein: CASSLASLSGTIYF.

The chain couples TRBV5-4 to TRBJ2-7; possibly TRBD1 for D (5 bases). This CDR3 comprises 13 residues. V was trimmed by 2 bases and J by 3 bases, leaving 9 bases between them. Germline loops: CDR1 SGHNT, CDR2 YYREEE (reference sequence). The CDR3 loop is CASSLQGVYEQYF. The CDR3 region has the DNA TGTGCCAGCAGCTTACAAGGGGTCTACGAGCAGTACTTC.

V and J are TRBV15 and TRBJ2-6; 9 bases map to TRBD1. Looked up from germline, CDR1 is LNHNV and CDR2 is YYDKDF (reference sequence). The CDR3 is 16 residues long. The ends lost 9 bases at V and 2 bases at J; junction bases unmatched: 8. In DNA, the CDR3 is TGTGCCACTTCCCGGGACAGGGCAACTGGGGCCAACGTCCTGACTTTC. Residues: CATSRDRATGANVLTF.

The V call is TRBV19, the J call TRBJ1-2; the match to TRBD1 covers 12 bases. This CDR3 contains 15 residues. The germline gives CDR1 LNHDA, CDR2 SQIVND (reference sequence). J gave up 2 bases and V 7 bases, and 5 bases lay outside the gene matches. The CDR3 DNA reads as TGTGCCAGTAACCCCGGGACAGGGGGCAACTATGGCTACACCTTC. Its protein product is CASNPGTGGNYGYTF.

The CDR3 is CASVIRGGLTDTQYF. The CDR3 nucleotides read TGTGCCAGCGTAATCAGGGGGGGACTCACAGATACGCAGTATTTT. The chain has TRBV2 and TRBJ2-3; tentatively, D is TRBD1 or TRBD2 (7 bases each). Looked up from germline, CDR1 is SNHLY and CDR2 is FYNNEI. Trimming removed 8 bases at V and 2 bases at J, with 17 bases between. CDR3 length: 15 residues.

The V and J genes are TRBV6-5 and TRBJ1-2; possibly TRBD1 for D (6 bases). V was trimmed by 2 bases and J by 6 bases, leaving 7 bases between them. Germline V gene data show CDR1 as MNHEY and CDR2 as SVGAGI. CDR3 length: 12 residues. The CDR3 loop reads CASSYAGDGYTF. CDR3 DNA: TGTGCCAGCAGTTACGCAGGGGATGGCTACACCTTC.

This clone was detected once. CDR3 nucleotide sequence: TGTGCCAGCAGCGAATCTATGAGGGGCTACACCTTC. Translated, it gives CASSESMRGYTF. The rearrangement uses TRBV2 and TRBJ1-2; D not certain. CDR1 and CDR2 from the germline V gene are SNHLY and FYNNEI. CDR3 size: 12 residues. V gave up 6 bases and J gave up 8 bases, with 13 bases separating them.

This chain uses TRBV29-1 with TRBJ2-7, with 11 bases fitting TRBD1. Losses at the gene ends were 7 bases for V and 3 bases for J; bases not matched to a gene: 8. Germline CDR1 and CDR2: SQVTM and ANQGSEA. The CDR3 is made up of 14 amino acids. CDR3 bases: TGCAGCGCCGTCGCCGGGACAGGGGGCTACGAGCAGTACTTC. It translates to CSAVAGTGGYEQYF.

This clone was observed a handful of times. In DNA form, the CDR3 reads TGTGCCAGCAGCTTAGCGAGTAGGCAGCCCCAGCATTTT. Its translation: CASSLASRQPQHF. V usage is TRBV7-2 and J usage is TRBJ1-5; D is unresolved. CDR1 is SGHTA, CDR2 FQGNSA, per germline. V was pared by 0 bases and J by 7 bases, with 7 bases between. The CDR3 has 13 amino acids.

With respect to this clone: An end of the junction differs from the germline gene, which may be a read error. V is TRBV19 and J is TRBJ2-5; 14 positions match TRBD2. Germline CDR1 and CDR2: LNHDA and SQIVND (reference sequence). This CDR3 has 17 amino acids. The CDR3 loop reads CASSERTSGRSQGTQYF. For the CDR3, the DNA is TGTGCCAGTAGTGAACGGACTAGCGGGAGGAGTCAAGGGACCCAGTACTTC. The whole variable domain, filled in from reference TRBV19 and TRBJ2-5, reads DGGITQSPKYLFRKEGQNVTLSCEQNLNHDAMYWYRQDPGQGLRLIYYSQIVNDFQKGDIAEGYSVSREKKESFPLTVTSAQKNPTAFYLCASSERTSGRSQGTQYFGPGTRLLVL.

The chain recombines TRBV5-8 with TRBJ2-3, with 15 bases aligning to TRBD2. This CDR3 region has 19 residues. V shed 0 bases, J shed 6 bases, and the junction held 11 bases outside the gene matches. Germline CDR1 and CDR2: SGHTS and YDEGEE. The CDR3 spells CASSLAGLAGGSLVDTQYF. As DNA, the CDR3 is TGTGCCAGCAGCTTGGCGGGACTAGCGGGAGGATCGCTGGTGGATACGCAGTATTTT. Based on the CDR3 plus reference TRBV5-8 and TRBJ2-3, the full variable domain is EAGVTQSPTHLIKTRGQQATLRCSPISGHTSVYWYQQALGLGLQFLLWYDEGEERNRGNFPPRFSGRQFPNYSSELNVNALELEDSALYLCASSLAGLAGGSLVDTQYFGPGTRLTVL.

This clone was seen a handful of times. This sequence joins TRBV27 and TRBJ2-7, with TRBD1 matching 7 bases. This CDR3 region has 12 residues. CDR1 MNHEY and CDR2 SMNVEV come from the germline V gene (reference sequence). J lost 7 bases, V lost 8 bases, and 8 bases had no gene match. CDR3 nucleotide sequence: TGTGCCAGCGGGACAGAGTTCTGGGAGCAGTACTTC. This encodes CASGTEFWEQYF.

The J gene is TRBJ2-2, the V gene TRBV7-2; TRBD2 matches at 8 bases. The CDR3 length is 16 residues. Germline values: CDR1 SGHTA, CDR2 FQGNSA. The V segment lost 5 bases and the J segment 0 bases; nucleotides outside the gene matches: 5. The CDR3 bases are TGTGCCAGCAGCACTACCGGGGGGGCGAACACCGGGGAGCTGTTTTTT. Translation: CASSTTGGANTGELFF. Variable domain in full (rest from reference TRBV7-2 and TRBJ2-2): GAGVSQSPSNKVTEKGKDVELRCDPISGHTALYWYRQSLGQGLEFLIYFQGNSAPDKSGLPSDRFSAERTGGSVSTLTIQRTQQEDSAVYLCASSTTGGANTGELFFGEGSRLTVL.

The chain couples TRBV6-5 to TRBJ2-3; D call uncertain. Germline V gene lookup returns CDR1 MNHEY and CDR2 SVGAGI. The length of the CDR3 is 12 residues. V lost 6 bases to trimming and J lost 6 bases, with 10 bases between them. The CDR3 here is CASRASADTQYF. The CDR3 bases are TGTGCCAGCAGGGCGTCTGCGGATACGCAGTATTTT.

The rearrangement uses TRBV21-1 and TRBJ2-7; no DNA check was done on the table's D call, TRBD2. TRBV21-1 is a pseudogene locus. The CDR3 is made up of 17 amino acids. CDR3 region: CASSKVQMPGWYYEQYF. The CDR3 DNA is TGTGCCAGCAGCAAAGTTCAGATGCCGGGTTGGTACTACGAGCAGTACTTC.

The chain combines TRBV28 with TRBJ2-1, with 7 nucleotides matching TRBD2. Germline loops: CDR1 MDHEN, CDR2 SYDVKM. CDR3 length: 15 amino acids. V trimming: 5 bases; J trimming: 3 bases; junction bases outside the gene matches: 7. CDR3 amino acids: CASSPGGRRYNEQFF. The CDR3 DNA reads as TGTGCCAGCAGTCCGGGGGGACGACGCTACAATGAGCAGTTCTTC. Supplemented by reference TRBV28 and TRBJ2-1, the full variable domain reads DVKVTQSSRYLVKRTGEKVFLECVQDMDHENMFWYRQDPGLGLRLIYFSYDVKMKEKGDIPEGYSVSREKKERFSLILESASTNQTSMYLCASSPGGRRYNEQFFGPGTRLTVL.

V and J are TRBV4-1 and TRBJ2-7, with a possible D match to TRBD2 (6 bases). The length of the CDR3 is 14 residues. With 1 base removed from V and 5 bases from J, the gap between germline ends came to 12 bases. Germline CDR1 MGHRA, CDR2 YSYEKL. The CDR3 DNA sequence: TGCGCCAGCAGCCAAGTAGGAGGGGTGGACGAGCAGTACTTC. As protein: CASSQVGGVDEQYF.

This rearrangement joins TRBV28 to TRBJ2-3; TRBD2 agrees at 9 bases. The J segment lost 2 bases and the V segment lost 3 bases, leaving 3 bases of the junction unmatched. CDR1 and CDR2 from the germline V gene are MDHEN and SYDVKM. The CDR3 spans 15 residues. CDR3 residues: CASSLSGGHTDTQYF. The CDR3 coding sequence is TGTGCCAGCAGTTTGAGCGGGGGGCACACAGATACGCAGTATTTT.

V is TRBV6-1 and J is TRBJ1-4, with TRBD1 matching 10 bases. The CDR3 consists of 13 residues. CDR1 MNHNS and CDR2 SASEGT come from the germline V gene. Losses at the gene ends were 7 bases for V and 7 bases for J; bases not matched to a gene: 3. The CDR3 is CASIRTGGEKLFF. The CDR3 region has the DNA TGTGCCAGCATCCGGACAGGGGGTGAAAAACTGTTTTTT.

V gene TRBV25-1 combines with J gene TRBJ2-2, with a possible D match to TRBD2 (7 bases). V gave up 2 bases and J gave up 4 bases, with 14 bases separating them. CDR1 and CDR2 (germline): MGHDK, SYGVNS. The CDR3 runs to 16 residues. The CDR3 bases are TGTGCCAGCAGTGAAGGGGGGGCTGTTAGCACCGGGGAGCTGTTTTTT. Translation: CASSEGGAVSTGELFF. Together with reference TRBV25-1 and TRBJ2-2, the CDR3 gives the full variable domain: EADIYQTPRYLVIGTGKKITLECSQTMGHDKMYWYQQDPGMELHLIHYSYGVNSTEKGDLSSESTVSRIRTEHFPLTLESARPSHTSQYLCASSEGGAVSTGELFFGEGSRLTVL.

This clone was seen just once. CDR3 sequence (DNA): TGTGCCACCAGCATGGGATCGGACTATGGCTACACCTTC. Translating gives CATSMGSDYGYTF. V is TRBV15 and J is TRBJ1-2, with unresolved D. The V and J ends lost 4 bases and 3 bases respectively, with 9 bases between them. CDR3 length equals 13 residues. Germline V gives CDR1 LNHNV, CDR2 YYDKDF (reference sequence).

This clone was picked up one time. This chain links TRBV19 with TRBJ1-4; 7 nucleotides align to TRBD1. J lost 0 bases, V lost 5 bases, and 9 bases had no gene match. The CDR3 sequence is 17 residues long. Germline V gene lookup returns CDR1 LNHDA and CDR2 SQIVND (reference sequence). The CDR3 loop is CASSYRGRQSTNEKLFF. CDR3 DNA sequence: TGTGCCAGTAGTTACAGGGGCCGCCAGTCAACTAATGAAAAACTGTTTTTT.

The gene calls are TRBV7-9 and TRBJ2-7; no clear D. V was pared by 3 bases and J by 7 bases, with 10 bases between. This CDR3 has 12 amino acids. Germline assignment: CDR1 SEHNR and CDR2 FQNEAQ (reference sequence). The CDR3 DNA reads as TGTGCCAGCAGCTTTCTTCTCGGGGAGCAGTACTTC. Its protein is CASSFLLGEQYF. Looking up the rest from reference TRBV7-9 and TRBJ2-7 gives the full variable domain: DTGVSQNPRHKITKRGQNVTFRCDPISEHNRLYWYRQTLGQGPEFLTYFQNEAQLEKSRLLSDRFSAERPKGSFSTLEIQRTEQGDSAMYLCASSFLLGEQYFGPGTRLTVT.

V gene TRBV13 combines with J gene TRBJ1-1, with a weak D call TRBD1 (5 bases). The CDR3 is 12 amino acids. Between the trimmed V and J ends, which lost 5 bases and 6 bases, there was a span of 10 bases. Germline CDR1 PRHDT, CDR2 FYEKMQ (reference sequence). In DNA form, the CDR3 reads TGTGCCAGCAGCCCAGGGAAGGCTGAAGCTTTCTTT. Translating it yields CASSPGKAEAFF.

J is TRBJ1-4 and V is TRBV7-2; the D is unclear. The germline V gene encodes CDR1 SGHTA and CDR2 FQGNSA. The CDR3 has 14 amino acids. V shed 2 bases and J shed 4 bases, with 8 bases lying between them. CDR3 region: CASSLFGVNEKLFF. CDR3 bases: TGTGCCAGCAGCTTATTCGGGGTTAATGAAAAACTGTTTTTT. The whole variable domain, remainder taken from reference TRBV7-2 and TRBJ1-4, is GAGVSQSPSNKVTEKGKDVELRCDPISGHTALYWYRQSLGQGLEFLIYFQGNSAPDKSGLPSDRFSAERTGGSVSTLTIQRTQQEDSAVYLCASSLFGVNEKLFFGSGTQLSVL.

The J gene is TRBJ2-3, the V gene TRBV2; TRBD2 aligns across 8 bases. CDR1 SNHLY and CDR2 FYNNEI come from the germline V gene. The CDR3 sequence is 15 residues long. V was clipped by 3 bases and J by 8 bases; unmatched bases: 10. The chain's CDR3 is CASSDSVGGGSTQYF. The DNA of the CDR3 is TGTGCCAGCAGTGACTCAGTCGGGGGGGGCAGTACGCAGTATTTT.

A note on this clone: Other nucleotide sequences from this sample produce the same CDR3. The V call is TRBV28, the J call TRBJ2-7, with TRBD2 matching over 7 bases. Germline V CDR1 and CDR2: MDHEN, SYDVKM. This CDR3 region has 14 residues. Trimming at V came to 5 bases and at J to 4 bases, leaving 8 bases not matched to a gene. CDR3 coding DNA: TGTGCCAGCAGTCAGGGAGCGGGAACGTACGAGCAGTACTTC. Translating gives CASSQGAGTYEQYF.